The clone carrying this TCR beta chain registers medium-sized by frequency. Its specificity is not known. This sample is drawn from a study of human CD8 memory T cell subsets. By negative magnetic separation, total CD8+ T cells were enriched. Per subset, duplicate vials of some 150,000 sorted CD8+ T cells supplied RNA. The authors made TCR beta libraries using UMI-labeled 5' RACE. Authors' methods: Within each TCR beta library, functional CDR3 beta clonotypes numbered between roughly 2,900 and 18,000. Reprocessing the 5' RACE reads, TCRdb reports a single entry for every CDR3 protein and omits DNA. The V and J calls reflect TCRdb's pipeline rather than the authors' work. Its clone listing holds thousands of distinct CDR3 sequences. CDR3 size: 13 residues. Germline assignment: CDR1 SGHTA and CDR2 FQGTGA. Study findings and constraints: Stem-like memory T cell repertoires overlapped minimally with precursor exhausted T cell repertoires.

Sequenced material: CD8+ T cells from PBMCs. The clonotype was recovered from a human donor in good health. This sequence joins TRBV7-3 and TRBJ2-7; there is no DNA to check the TCRdb D call of TRBD2. CDR3 in amino acids: CASSLGGGNEQYF.